A single sample is the source of the 25 T cell receptor beta chains below, sequenced in a study of T-cell reconstitution after alpha-beta-depleted transplantation in children. Using unique molecular identifiers, the investigators prepared the TCRbeta library. TCRdb re-called the PCR reads through MiXCR, storing one row per CDR3 protein. Here the sample spans some 550,000 distinct CDR3 sequences, about 23% being singletons. The material sequenced was PBMCs, mostly from graft donor cells, taken 360 days after TCRalphabeta/CD19-depleted stem cell transplant. Receptors originate from a boy younger than two who had a stem cell transplant for acute myeloid leukemia, so the T cells may come from the graft donor.

This clonotype came up many times. This chain uses TRBV28 with TRBJ1-2; D call uncertain. The CDR3 covers 12 residues. Per germline, CDR1 MDHEN and CDR2 SYDVKM. The V end was cut by 5 bases, the J end by 14 bases, with 18 bases between. As DNA, the CDR3 is TGTGCCAGCAGTCCCCAGACACGTCAGAAAACCTTC. It encodes CASSPQTRQKTF.

This clonotype was seen a few times. V and J are TRBV20-1 and TRBJ2-2; TRBD1 agrees at 7 bases. This CDR3 is 17 amino acids long. Germline values: CDR1 DFQATT, CDR2 SNEGSKA (reference sequence). After removal of 4 bases from V and 0 bases from J, the junction contained 11 bases not matched to a gene. The CDR3 spells CSAKSGQPDANTGELFF. For the CDR3, the DNA is TGCAGTGCTAAATCGGGACAGCCCGATGCGAACACCGGGGAGCTGTTTTTT.

In this sample, this clonotype turned up many times. The V call is TRBV29-1, the J call TRBJ2-5; D not resolved. This CDR3 is 13 amino acids long. Trimming stripped 4 bases from V and 1 base from J, with 10 bases between. The germline V gene has CDR1 SQVTM and CDR2 ANQGSEA. CDR3 protein: CSVGVGLQETQYF. CDR3 coding DNA: TGCAGCGTTGGAGTGGGCCTCCAAGAGACCCAGTACTTC.

The table lists this clonotype with many counts. This chain connects TRBV5-1 to TRBJ2-2, with TRBD1 as a possible D gene (6 bases). Germline V gene sequence: CDR1 SGHRS, CDR2 YFSETQ. CDR3 length equals 15 residues. V lost 4 bases and J 6 bases, leaving 16 bases between the germline ends. The CDR3 coding sequence is TGCGCCAGCAGCCCGAATTGGGCAGGGGCCGGGGAGCTGTTTTTT. It is translated as CASSPNWAGAGELFF.

This chain joins TRBV12-3 or TRBV12-4 and TRBJ1-1, with a tentative D call TRBD1 (6 bases). Trimming cost V 4 bases and J 7 bases, with 19 bases left between them. The CDR3 has 15 residues. In DNA form, the CDR3 reads TGTGCCAGCAGTTCATCGCGAAGGGGGAGCCATGAAGCTTTCTTT. Its protein product is CASSSSRRGSHEAFF.

V gene TRBV7-2 combines with J gene TRBJ2-3; 7 nucleotides match TRBD2. This CDR3 is 17 amino acids long. V lost 5 bases to trimming and J lost 3 bases; unmatched junction nucleotides: 14. Germline V gene data show CDR1 as SGHTA and CDR2 as FQGNSA. The CDR3 here is CASSPRLLAFKTDTQYF. Here the CDR3 DNA reads TGTGCCAGCAGCCCCCGACTACTAGCGTTTAAGACAGATACGCAGTATTTT.

This clonotype was recorded once. The rearrangement uses TRBV6-5 and TRBJ2-5; D uncertain. Per the germline V gene, CDR1 is MNHEY and CDR2 is SVGAGI. CDR3 length equals 16 residues. V lost 0 bases to trimming and J lost 0 bases, with 11 bases between them. CDR3 loop: CASSYSKAWDQETQYF. CDR3 DNA: TGTGCCAGCAGTTACTCGAAGGCTTGGGACCAAGAGACCCAGTACTTC.

V usage is TRBV20-1 and J usage is TRBJ2-3; tentative D call: TRBD1 (5 bases). Trimming removed 6 bases at V and 2 bases at J, with 15 bases between. CDR3 length: 14 amino acids. Looked up from germline, CDR1 is DFQATT and CDR2 is SNEGSKA (reference sequence). The DNA of the CDR3 is TGCAGTGCCAGGGCGTGGGGTTTCACAGATACGCAGTATTTT. This encodes CSARAWGFTDTQYF.

This clonotype was seen only a few times. The rearrangement uses TRBV12-3 or TRBV12-4 and TRBJ2-1; 7 nucleotides match TRBD2. The ends lost 3 bases at V and 6 bases at J; junction bases unmatched: 8. The CDR3 contains 15 residues. CDR3: CASSFGTKSANEQFF. The CDR3 DNA follows: TGTGCCAGCAGTTTTGGGACTAAATCCGCCAATGAGCAGTTCTTC.

V is TRBV15 and J is TRBJ2-3, with 8 bases identical to TRBD1. J gave up 5 bases and V 0 bases, and 7 bases lay outside the gene matches. This CDR3 contains 16 residues. Germline CDR1 LNHNV, CDR2 YYDKDF (reference sequence). The CDR3 loop reads CATSRDHLGQEDTQYF. In nucleotides, the CDR3 is TGTGCCACCAGCAGAGATCATCTGGGACAGGAAGATACGCAGTATTTT.

On this clonotype: A read error may be the cause here, since a much bigger clone is one base away. Written as DNA, the CDR3 is TGTGCCAGCAGCCAAGCAGGGACGATCTATGGCTACGCCTTC. Amino acid sequence: CASSQAGTIYGYAF. The rearrangement links TRBV3-1 to TRBJ1-2; tentatively, D is TRBD1 (5 bases). Germline V gene lookup returns CDR1 LGHDT and CDR2 YNNKEL (reference sequence). The CDR3 runs 14 residues.

This clonotype was found many times. The CDR3 loop reads CSARLRDRALYEQYF. In nucleotides, the CDR3 is TGCAGTGCTAGACTCCGGGACAGGGCATTATACGAGCAGTACTTC. The genes are TRBV20-1 and TRBJ2-7, with TRBD1 identical over 9 bases. Germline CDR1 is DFQATT and CDR2 is SNEGSKA (reference sequence). V lost 2 bases to trimming and J lost 4 bases; unmatched junction nucleotides: 9. The CDR3 is 15 amino acids.

The CDR3 bases are TGTGCCAGCAGTTTTAGCGGGGGGGCCTGGAATGAGCAGTTCTTC. Translation: CASSFSGGAWNEQFF. This chain connects TRBV6-5 to TRBJ2-1; 11 positions match TRBD2. The germline gives CDR1 MNHEY, CDR2 SVGAGI. This CDR3 is 15 amino acids long. Trimming took 4 bases from V and 7 from J; bases not matched to a gene: 6.

This clonotype was counted at least ten times. The gene calls are TRBV20-1 and TRBJ2-7, with 11 bases that match TRBD1. With 5 bases clipped from V and 0 bases from J, the junction kept 0 bases outside the gene matches. CDR1 DFQATT and CDR2 SNEGSKA come from the germline V gene (reference sequence). The CDR3 sequence is 13 residues long. In DNA, the CDR3 is TGCAGTGCTGGGACAGGGGGCTCCTACGAGCAGTACTTC. It encodes CSAGTGGSYEQYF.

The V call is TRBV12-3 or TRBV12-4, the J call TRBJ2-5, with a possible D match to TRBD1 (6 bases). Between the trimmed V and J ends, which lost 9 bases and 2 bases, there was a span of 16 bases. CDR3 length: 14 amino acids. CDR3 sequence: CARSLGGLQETQYF. CDR3 coding DNA: TGTGCCAGAAGCCTTGGGGGCCTACAAGAGACCCAGTACTTC.

The chain's CDR3 is CASSWGLAGYQETQYF. CDR3 DNA: TGTGCCAGCAGCTGGGGGCTAGCGGGGTACCAAGAGACCCAGTACTTC. The chain joins TRBV28 to TRBJ2-5; TRBD2 matches at 9 bases. The V and J ends lost 6 bases and 0 bases, in that order; junction bases with no gene match: 8. This CDR3 is built from 16 residues. The germline V gene has CDR1 MDHEN and CDR2 SYDVKM.

This clonotype was detected a few times. The CDR3 spells CATSWRHNSNQPQHF. The CDR3 nucleotides are TGTGCCACCTCATGGAGACACAATAGCAATCAGCCCCAGCATTTT. The chain couples TRBV6-1 to TRBJ1-5; the D is unclear. CDR1 is MNHNS, CDR2 SASEGT, per germline. V was shortened by 10 bases and J by 0 bases, with 16 bases between the two germline ends. This CDR3 has 15 residues.

This clonotype was seen many times. The J gene is TRBJ2-7, the V gene TRBV18; the D gene is possibly TRBD1 (6 bases). This CDR3 spans 18 amino acids. In germline, CDR1 is KGHSH, CDR2 LQKENI. V was clipped by 6 bases and J by 0 bases, with 24 bases between them. The CDR3 sequence: CASSQGKQGRGYSYEQYF. For the CDR3, the DNA is TGTGCCAGCTCGCAAGGAAAACAGGGAAGGGGGTACTCCTACGAGCAGTACTTC.

This clonotype was observed a few times. The genes are TRBV20-1 and TRBJ1-1; no clear D. Deletions cut 6 bases from V and 0 bases from J, with 11 bases between. CDR3 length equals 13 residues. CDR1 is DFQATT, CDR2 SNEGSKA, per germline (reference sequence). CDR3 bases: TGCAGTGCCACGTTGAATATGAACACTGAAGCTTTCTTT. As protein: CSATLNMNTEAFF.

This clonotype was seen repeatedly, ten times or more. The genes are TRBV15 and TRBJ2-7; possibly TRBD2 for D (5 bases). This CDR3 region has 16 residues. With 0 bases removed from V and 7 bases from J, the gap between germline ends came to 19 bases. Germline V lookup: CDR1 LNHNV, CDR2 YYDKDF (reference sequence). The CDR3 bases are TGTGCCACCAGCAGAGATCTGGATACGGGGTACTTGGAGCAGTACTTC. As protein: CATSRDLDTGYLEQYF.

The chain combines TRBV20-1 with TRBJ1-5; D unclear. The CDR3 contains 13 residues. Germline CDR1 reads DFQATT; CDR2 reads SNEGSKA (reference sequence). V was shortened by 3 bases and J by 4 bases, with 10 bases between the two germline ends. Here the CDR3 DNA reads TGCAGTGCTAGCTGGACTGAGAATCAGCCCCAGCATTTT. Translating it yields CSASWTENQPQHF.

The chain joins TRBV5-6 to TRBJ2-1; 8 bases agree with TRBD2. The CDR3 length is 15 residues. J lost 4 bases, V lost 1 base, and 4 bases had no gene match. Germline CDR1 reads SGHDT; CDR2 reads YYEEEE. DNA for the CDR3: TGTGCCAGCAGCTTGAAAGCGGGGGCTTACAATGAGCAGTTCTTC. Translated, it gives CASSLKAGAYNEQFF.

The V call is TRBV20-1, the J call TRBJ2-5, with 12 bases aligning to TRBD1. The germline gives CDR1 DFQATT, CDR2 SNEGSKA (reference sequence). This CDR3 is 17 amino acids long. With 5 bases clipped from V and 5 bases from J, the junction kept 15 bases outside the gene matches. The CDR3 reads CSADPGQGAHREETQYF. CDR3 nucleotides: TGCAGTGCTGATCCGGGACAGGGGGCGCATAGGGAGGAGACCCAGTACTTC.

The CDR3 sequence: CASSLARDRGNYGYTF. CDR3 bases: TGTGCCAGCAGCTTAGCTCGGGACAGGGGGAACTATGGCTACACCTTC. The chain is built from TRBV7-9 and TRBJ1-2, with TRBD1 identical over 11 bases. The CDR3 totals 16 residues. Germline trimming cut 0 bases from V and 2 bases from J; bases unmatched to any gene: 2. Germline loops: CDR1 SEHNR, CDR2 FQNEAQ (reference sequence).

The chain combines TRBV11-2 with TRBJ2-7; D gene unclear. Trimming removed 2 bases at V and 0 bases at J, with 14 bases between. The CDR3 contains 16 residues. Germline V gene sequence: CDR1 SGHAT, CDR2 FQNNGV. For the CDR3, the DNA is TGTGCCAGCAGCTTATGGTCCCAATTAAGCTCCTACGAGCAGTACGTC. Its protein product is CASSLWSQLSSYEQYV.